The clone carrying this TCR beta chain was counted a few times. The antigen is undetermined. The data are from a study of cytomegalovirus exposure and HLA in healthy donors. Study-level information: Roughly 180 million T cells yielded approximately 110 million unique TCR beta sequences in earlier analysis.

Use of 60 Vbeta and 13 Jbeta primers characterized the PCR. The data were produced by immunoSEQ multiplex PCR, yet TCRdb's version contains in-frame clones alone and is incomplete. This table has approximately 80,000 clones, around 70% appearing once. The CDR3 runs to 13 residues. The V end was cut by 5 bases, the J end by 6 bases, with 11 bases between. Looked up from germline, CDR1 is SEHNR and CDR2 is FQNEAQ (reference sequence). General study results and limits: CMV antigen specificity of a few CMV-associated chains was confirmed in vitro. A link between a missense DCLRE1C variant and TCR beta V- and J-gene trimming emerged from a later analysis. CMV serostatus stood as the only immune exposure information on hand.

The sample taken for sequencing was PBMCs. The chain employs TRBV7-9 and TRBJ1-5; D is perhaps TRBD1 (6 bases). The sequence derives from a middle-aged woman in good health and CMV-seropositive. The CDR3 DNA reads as TGTGCCAGCAGCGATACAGGGATTCAGCCCCAGCATTTT. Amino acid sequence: CASSDTGIQPQHF.